Shown below are 9 T cell receptor beta chains from a single sample sequenced in a study of OX40 agonist ivuxolimab in advanced cancers. Clones were read by immunoSEQ multiplex PCR, and TCRdb kept only the in-frame ones, dropping some. This sample yields about 96,000 clones, of which about four fifths are seen a single time; about 6% belongs to the top ten. The sequencing here drew on CD4+ or CD8+ T cells sorted from blood, taken in a trial of the OX40 agonist ivuxolimab. The receptors were gathered from an adult with an advanced solid tumor such as melanoma, head and neck, liver or kidney cancer.

CDR3 sequence reads: CASSQSYEQYF. In DNA, the CDR3 is TGTGCCAGCAGTCAGAGTTACGAGCAGTACTTC. V usage is TRBV6-1 and J usage is TRBJ2-7; D is unresolved. Per germline, CDR1 MNHNS and CDR2 SASEGT. The CDR3 is made up of 11 amino acids. The germline V and J ends were trimmed by 5 bases and 4 bases, with 6 bases remaining between them.

V usage is TRBV5-6 and J usage is TRBJ2-7; TRBD1 aligns across 9 bases. The germline gives CDR1 SGHDT, CDR2 YYEEEE. The CDR3 has 12 residues. After removal of 4 bases from V and 5 bases from J, the junction contained 1 base not matched to a gene. CDR3 in DNA: TGTGCCAGCAGCGGGACAGGGAACGAGCAGTACTTC. Its translation is CASSGTGNEQYF.

CDR3 in DNA: TGTGCCAGTCGTTCGGTAAGGACTAGCCGCGCCTACAATGAGCAGTTCTTC. The encoded protein is CASRSVRTSRAYNEQFF. V gene TRBV19 combines with J gene TRBJ2-1, with 8 nucleotides matching TRBD2. V dropped 8 bases and J dropped 2; count of bases not matched to a gene: 14. In germline, CDR1 is LNHDA, CDR2 SQIVND (reference sequence). The CDR3 loop spans 17 amino acids.

V is TRBV6-1 and J is TRBJ1-4, with D possibly being TRBD1 (5 bases). The V and J ends lost 6 bases and 8 bases respectively, with 19 bases between them. Germline V gene lookup returns CDR1 MNHNS and CDR2 SASEGT. This CDR3 is 15 amino acids long. The CDR3, as DNA: TGTGCCAGCAGAGGCCAGGGAGGGGTAGGAGAAAAACTGTTTTTT. It specifies CASRGQGGVGEKLFF.

V and J are TRBV7-2 and TRBJ2-1, with D maybe TRBD2 (5 bases). Trimming stripped 8 bases from V and 8 bases from J, with 19 bases between. The CDR3 sequence is 14 residues long. Germline values: CDR1 SGHTA, CDR2 FQGNSA. The CDR3 loop reads CASDPWELSDEQFF. The CDR3 DNA sequence: TGTGCCAGCGACCCTTGGGAGCTAAGCGATGAGCAGTTCTTC.

The chain joins TRBV29-1 to TRBJ1-1; 9 nucleotides line up with TRBD1. This CDR3 region has 13 residues. After removal of 7 bases from V and 6 bases from J, the junction contained 9 bases not matched to a gene. CDR1 is SQVTM, CDR2 ANQGSEA, per germline. The CDR3 bases are TGCAGCGCCCGGACAGGGGCGGCCGCTGAAGCTTTCTTT. Translating it yields CSARTGAAAEAFF.

This clone has only one observation. This specimen includes other DNA sequences encoding the same CDR3. V is TRBV18 and J is TRBJ1-5; 10 nucleotides line up with TRBD1. With 3 bases clipped from V and 2 bases from J, the junction kept 4 bases outside the gene matches. The CDR3 runs 16 residues. Germline values: CDR1 KGHSH, CDR2 LQKENI. The CDR3 protein is CASSPSGTGGNQPQHF. CDR3 in DNA: TGTGCCAGCTCACCCTCCGGGACAGGGGGCAATCAGCCCCAGCATTTT.

This clone has just one count. V usage is TRBV10-3 and J usage is TRBJ2-1, with D tentatively TRBD1 or TRBD2 (7 bases each). Germline CDR1 reads ENHRY; CDR2 reads SYGVKD. Trimming removed 5 bases from V and 5 bases from J, with 16 bases in between. The CDR3 sequence is 15 residues long. The CDR3: CAISRQGGDHNEQFF. The DNA of the CDR3 is TGTGCCATCAGTCGACAGGGAGGGGACCACAATGAGCAGTTCTTC.

The gene calls are TRBV9 and TRBJ1-2, with 9 bases that match TRBD1. This CDR3 has 14 amino acids. Germline V gives CDR1 SGDLS, CDR2 YYNGEE. V shed 3 bases and J 6 bases; nucleotides not matched to a gene: 6. The CDR3: CASSGIDRGDGYTF. CDR3 coding DNA: TGTGCCAGCAGCGGGATTGACAGGGGGGATGGCTACACCTTC.